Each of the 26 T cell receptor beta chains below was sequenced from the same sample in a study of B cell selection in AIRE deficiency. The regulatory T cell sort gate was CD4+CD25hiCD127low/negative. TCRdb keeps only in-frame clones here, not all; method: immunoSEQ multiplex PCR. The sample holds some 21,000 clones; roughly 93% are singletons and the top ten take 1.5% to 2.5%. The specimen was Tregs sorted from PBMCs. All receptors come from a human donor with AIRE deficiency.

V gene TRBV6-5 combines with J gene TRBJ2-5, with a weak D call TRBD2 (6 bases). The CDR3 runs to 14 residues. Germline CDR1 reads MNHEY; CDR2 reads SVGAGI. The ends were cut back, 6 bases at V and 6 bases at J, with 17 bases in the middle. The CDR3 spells CASSASVPAQTQYF. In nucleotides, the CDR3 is TGTGCCAGCAGCGCTAGCGTCCCCGCGCAGACCCAGTACTTC.

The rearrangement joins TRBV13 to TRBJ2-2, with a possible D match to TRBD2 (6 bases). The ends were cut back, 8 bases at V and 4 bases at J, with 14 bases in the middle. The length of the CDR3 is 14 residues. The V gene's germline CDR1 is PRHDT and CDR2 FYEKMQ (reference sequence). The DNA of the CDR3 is TGTGCCAGCGGACGGGAGAGGGGCACCGGGGAGCTGTTTTTT. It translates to CASGRERGTGELFF.

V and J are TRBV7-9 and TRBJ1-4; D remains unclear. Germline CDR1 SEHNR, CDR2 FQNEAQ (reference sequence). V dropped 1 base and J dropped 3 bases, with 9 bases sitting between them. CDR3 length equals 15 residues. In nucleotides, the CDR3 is TGTGCCAGCAGCTTAGGTAACATGCCTAATGAAAAACTGTTTTTT. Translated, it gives CASSLGNMPNEKLFF.

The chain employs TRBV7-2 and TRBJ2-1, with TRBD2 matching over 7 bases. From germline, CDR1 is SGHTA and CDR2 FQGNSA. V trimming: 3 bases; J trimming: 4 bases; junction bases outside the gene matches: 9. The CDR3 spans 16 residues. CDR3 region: CASSFVWGGTYNEQFF. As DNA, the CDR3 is TGTGCCAGCAGCTTTGTTTGGGGGGGGACGTACAATGAGCAGTTCTTC.

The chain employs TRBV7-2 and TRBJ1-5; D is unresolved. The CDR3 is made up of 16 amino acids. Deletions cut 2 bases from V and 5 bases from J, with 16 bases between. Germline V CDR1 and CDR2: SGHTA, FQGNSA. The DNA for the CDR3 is TGTGCCAGCAGCTTATTCGGTCGGGTCGGGGATCAGCCCCAGCATTTT. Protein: CASSLFGRVGDQPQHF.

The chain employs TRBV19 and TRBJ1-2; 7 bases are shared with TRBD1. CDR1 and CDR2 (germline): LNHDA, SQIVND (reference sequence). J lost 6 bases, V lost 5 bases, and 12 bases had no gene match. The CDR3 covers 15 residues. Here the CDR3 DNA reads TGTGCCAGTAGTTCTCTAGACAGGGTAATTGATGGCTACACCTTC. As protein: CASSSLDRVIDGYTF.

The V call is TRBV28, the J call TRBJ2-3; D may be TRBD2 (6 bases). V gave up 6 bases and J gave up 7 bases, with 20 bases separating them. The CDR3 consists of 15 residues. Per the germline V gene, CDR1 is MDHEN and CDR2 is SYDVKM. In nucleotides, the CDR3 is TGTGCCAGCAGCTCCGGGACTCGATCGTCGTATACGCAGTATTTT. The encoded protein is CASSSGTRSSYTQYF.

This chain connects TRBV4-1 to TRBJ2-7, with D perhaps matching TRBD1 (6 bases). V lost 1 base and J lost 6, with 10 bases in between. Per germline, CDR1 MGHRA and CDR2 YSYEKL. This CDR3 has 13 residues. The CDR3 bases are TGCGCCAGCAGCCAAGGTCGAGGGGGCGAGCAGTACTTC. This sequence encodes CASSQGRGGEQYF.

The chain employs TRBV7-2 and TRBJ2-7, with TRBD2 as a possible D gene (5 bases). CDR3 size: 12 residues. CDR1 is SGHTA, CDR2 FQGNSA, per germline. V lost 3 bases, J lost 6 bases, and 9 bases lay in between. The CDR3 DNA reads TGTGCCAGCAGCTTTGTGGGGAGCGAGCAGTACTTC. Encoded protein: CASSFVGSEQYF.

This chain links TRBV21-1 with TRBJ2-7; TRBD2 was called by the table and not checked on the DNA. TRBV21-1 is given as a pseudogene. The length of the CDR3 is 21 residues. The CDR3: CASSKARQDSYRGGFADEQYF. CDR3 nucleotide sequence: TGTGCCAGCAGCAAAGCCCGACAGGATTCATATCGGGGGGGCTTTGCTGACGAGCAGTACTTC.

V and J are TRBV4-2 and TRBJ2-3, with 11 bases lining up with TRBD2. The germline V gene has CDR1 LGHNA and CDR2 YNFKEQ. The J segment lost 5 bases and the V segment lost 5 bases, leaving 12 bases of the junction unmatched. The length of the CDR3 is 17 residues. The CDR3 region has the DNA TGTGCCAGCAGCTTCCATAGCGGGAGGGCCGTGGGAGATACGCAGTATTTT. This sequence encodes CASSFHSGRAVGDTQYF.

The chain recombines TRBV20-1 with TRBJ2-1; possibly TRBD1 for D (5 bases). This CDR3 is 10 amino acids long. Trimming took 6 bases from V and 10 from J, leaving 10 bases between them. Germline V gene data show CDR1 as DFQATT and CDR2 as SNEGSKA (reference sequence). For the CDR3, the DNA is TGCAGTGCGGAGAGGACAGAGCAGTTCTTC. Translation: CSAERTEQFF.

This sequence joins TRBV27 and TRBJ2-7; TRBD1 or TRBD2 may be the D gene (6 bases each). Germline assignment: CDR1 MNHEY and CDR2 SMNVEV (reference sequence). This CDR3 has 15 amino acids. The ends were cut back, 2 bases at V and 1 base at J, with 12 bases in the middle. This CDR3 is CASSLLGGTSYEQYF. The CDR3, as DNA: TGTGCCAGCAGTTTACTAGGGGGGACGTCCTACGAGCAGTACTTC.

In DNA form, the CDR3 reads TGTGCCAGCAGCGTAGAACCACCGTACAATGAGCAGTTCTTC. Translated: CASSVEPPYNEQFF. This chain links TRBV9 with TRBJ2-1; no definite D call. This CDR3 comprises 14 residues. The germline V gene has CDR1 SGDLS and CDR2 YYNGEE. V lost 0 bases to trimming and J lost 4 bases, with 8 bases between them. Based on the CDR3 plus reference TRBV9 and TRBJ2-1, the full variable domain is DSGVTQTPKHLITATGQRVTLRCSPRSGDLSVYWYQQSLDQGLQFLIQYYNGEERAKGNILERFSAQQFPDLHSELNLSSLELGDSALYFCASSVEPPYNEQFFGPGTRLTVL.

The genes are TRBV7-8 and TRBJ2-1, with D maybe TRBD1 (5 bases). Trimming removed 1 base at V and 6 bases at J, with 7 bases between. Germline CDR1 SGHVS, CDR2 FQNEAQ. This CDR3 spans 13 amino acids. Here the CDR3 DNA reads TGTGCCAGCAGCTTAGACAGGTCCAATGAGCAGTTCTTC. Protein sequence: CASSLDRSNEQFF. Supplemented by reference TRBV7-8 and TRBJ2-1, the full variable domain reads GAGVSQSPRYKVAKRGQDVALRCDPISGHVSLFWYQQALGQGPEFLTYFQNEAQLDKSGLPSDRFFAERPEGSVSTLKIQRTQQEDSAVYLCASSLDRSNEQFFGPGTRLTVL.

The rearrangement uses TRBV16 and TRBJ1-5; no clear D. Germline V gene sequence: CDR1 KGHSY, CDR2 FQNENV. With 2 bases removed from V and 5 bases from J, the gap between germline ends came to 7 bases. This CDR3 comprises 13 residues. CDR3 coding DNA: TGTGCCAGCAGCCAAGATCGGGATCAGCCCCAGCATTTT. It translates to CASSQDRDQPQHF.

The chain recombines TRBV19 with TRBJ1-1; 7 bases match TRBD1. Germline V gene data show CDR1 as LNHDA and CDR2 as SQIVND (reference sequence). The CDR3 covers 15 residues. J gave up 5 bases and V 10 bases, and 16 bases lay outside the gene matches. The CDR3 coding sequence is TGTGCCACTACCTATAATGACAGGGTAAGGACTGAAGCTTTCTTT. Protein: CATTYNDRVRTEAFF. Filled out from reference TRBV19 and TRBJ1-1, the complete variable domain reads DGGITQSPKYLFRKEGQNVTLSCEQNLNHDAMYWYRQDPGQGLRLIYYSQIVNDFQKGDIAEGYSVSREKKESFPLTVTSAQKNPTAFYLCATTYNDRVRTEAFFGQGTRLTVV.

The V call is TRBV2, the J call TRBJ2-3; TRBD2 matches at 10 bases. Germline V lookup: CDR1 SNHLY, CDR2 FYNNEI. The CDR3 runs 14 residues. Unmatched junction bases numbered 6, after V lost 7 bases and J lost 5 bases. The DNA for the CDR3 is TGTGCCAGCACCCTAGCGGGAGTAGGAGATACGCAGTATTTT. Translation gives CASTLAGVGDTQYF.

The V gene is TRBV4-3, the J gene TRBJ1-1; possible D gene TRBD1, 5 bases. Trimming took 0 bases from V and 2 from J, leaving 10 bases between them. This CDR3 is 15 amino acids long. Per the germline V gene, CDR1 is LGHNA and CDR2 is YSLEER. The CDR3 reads CASSQEAGLNTEAFF. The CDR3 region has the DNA TGCGCCAGCAGCCAAGAGGCGGGACTCAACACTGAAGCTTTCTTT.

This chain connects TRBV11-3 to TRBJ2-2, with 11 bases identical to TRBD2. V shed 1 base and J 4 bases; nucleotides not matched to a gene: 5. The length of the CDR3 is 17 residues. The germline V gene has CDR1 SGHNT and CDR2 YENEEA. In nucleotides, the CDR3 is TGTGCCAGCAGCTTAGTGGGGGGACTAGCGGTCACCGGGGAGCTGTTTTTT. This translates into CASSLVGGLAVTGELFF. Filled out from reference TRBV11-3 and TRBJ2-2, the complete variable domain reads EAGVVQSPRYKIIEKKQPVAFWCNPISGHNTLYWYLQNLGQGPELLIRYENEEAVDDSQLPKDRFSAERLKGVDSTLKIQPAELGDSAVYLCASSLVGGLAVTGELFFGEGSRLTVL.

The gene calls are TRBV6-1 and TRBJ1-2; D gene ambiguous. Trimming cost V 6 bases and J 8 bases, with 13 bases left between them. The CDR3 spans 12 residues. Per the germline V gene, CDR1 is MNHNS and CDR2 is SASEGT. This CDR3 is CASREVVDGYTF. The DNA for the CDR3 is TGTGCCAGCAGAGAGGTGGTTGACGGCTACACCTTC.

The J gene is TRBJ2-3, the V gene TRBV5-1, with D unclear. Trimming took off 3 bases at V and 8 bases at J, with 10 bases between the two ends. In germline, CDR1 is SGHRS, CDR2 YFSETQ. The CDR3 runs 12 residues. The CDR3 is CASSWTLGTQYF. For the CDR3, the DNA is TGCGCCAGCAGCTGGACCCTCGGTACGCAGTATTTT.

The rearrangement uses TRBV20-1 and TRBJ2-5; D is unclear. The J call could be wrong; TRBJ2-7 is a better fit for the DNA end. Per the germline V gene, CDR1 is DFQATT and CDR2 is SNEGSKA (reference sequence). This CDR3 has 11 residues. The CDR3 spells CSARGSYEQYF. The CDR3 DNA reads TGCAGTGCTAGAGGGTCCTACGAGCAGTACTTC.

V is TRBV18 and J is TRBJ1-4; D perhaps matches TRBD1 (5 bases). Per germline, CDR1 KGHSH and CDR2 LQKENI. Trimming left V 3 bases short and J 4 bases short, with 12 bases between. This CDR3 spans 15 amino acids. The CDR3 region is CASSPRDGINEKLFF. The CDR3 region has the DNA TGTGCCAGCTCACCCCGGGACGGAATTAATGAAAAACTGTTTTTT.

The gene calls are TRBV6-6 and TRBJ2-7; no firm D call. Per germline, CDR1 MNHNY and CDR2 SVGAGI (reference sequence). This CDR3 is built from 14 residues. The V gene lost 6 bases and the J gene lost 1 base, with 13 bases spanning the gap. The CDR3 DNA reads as TGTGCCAGCAGGAATGAGTATAGGTCCTACGAGCAGTACTTC. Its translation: CASRNEYRSYEQYF.

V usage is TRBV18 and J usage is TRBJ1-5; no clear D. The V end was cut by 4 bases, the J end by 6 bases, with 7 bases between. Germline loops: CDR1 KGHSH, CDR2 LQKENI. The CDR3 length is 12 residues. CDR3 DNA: TGTGCCAGCTCACTAGGCGCTCAGCCCCAGCATTTT. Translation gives CASSLGAQPQHF.